This T cell receptor beta chain was profiled in a study of T cell responses to AZD1222 COVID-19 vaccine. Findings and limits, study-wide: Spike-specific TCR breadth and depth were elevated following two AZD1222 doses. Donors skewed white British and female; clonal diversity was possibly underestimated. Without day 14 samples, only post-peak T cell repertoires were studied.

In its sample, this clone was seen once. Antigen: not known. Repertoires were generated with immunoSEQ multiplex PCR, while TCRdb's copy carries only in-frame clones and drops some. The sample lists around 120,000 clones, about 79% occurring once. Germline values: CDR1 LNHDA, CDR2 SQIVND (reference sequence). The CDR3 consists of 14 residues. V was cut by 6 bases and J by 0 bases, with 11 bases left in between. The starting material was peripheral blood, obtained 28 days after the second AZD1222 dose. This clonotype originated in an adult who received the AZD1222 COVID-19 vaccine. This chain uses TRBV19 with TRBJ1-1; perhaps TRBD1 as D (6 bases). CDR3 bases: TGTGCCAGTAGACTTCAGGGGATGAACACTGAAGCTTTCTTT. Translated, it gives CASRLQGMNTEAFF.